This TCR beta chain derives from a study of preoperative IRX-2 immunotherapy in early breast cancer. Using immunoSEQ multiplex PCR, the repertoire was profiled, and TCRdb retains in-frame clones only, with some absent. The table has 2,500 to 3,500 clones, about 80% seen once. V lost 2 bases and J lost 3, with 10 bases in between. The CDR3 is 14 amino acids. The treatment is: preoperative locoregional IRX-2 cytokine immunotherapy. Patients received preoperative, locoregional IRX-2 cytokine immunotherapy in a phase Ib study. This chain links TRBV23-1 with TRBJ2-5, with D perhaps matching TRBD1 (6 bases). TRBV23-1 has ORF status, its function being uncertain. The sequence was collected from a human donor with breast cancer. The source was tumor tissue, collected before IRX-2 immunotherapy. As DNA, the CDR3 is TGCGCCAGCAGTCAAGTTGCAGGGGAAGAGACCCAGTACTTC. Translation gives CASSQVAGEETQYF.